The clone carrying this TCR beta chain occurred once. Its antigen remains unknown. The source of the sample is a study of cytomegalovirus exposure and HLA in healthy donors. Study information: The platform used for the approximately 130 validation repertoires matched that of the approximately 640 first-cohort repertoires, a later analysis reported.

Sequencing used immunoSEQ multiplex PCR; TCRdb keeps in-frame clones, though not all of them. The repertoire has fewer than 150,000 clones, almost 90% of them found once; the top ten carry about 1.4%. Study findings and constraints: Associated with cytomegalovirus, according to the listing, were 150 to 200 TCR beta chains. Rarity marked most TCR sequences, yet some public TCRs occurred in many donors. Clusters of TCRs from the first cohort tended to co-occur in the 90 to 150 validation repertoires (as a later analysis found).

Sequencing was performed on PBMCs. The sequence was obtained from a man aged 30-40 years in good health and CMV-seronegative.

In nucleotides, the CDR3 is TGTGCCAGCGCGGCAGCAGGGAACTATGGCTACACCTTC. This encodes CASAAAGNYGYTF. V gene TRBV5-4 combines with J gene TRBJ1-2; D perhaps matches TRBD1 (5 bases). Germline V gene sequence: CDR1 SGHNT, CDR2 YYREEE (reference sequence). There are 13 residues in the CDR3. V was cut by 7 bases and J by 2 bases, with 12 bases left in between. Filled out from reference TRBV5-4 and TRBJ1-2, the complete variable domain reads ETGVTQSPTHLIKTRGQQVTLRCSSQSGHNTVSWYQQALGQGPQFIFQYYREEENGRGNFPPRFSGLQFPNYSSELNVNALELDDSALYLCASAAAGNYGYTFGSGTRLTVV.